This T cell receptor (beta chain) came from a study of spatial heterogeneity in lung cancer (dated 2019 in TCRdb). For the study in its entirety: Beta-chain transcripts were consistently detected in greater numbers than alpha-chain transcripts, which likely reflects a higher abundance of beta-chain transcripts. In the raw uncorrected reads, each unique combination of TCR and UMI appeared on average more than ten times. At surgery, both alpha and beta chains were TCR-sequenced in 200 to 250 tumor regions, approximately 64 matched nontumor lung samples and a few dozen PBMC samples. The study linked features of the TCR repertoire to counts of nonsynonymous mutations, which were determined by whole-exome sequencing of tumor tissue. TCR alpha and beta repertoires were quantitatively compared across multiple tumor regions, matched nontumor lung and blood in non-small cell lung cancer. Study-level results and caveats: Confirming at a functional level the hypothesis that regional TCRs recognize regional mutations was considered to require additional single-cell paired TCR alpha and beta sequencing.

There are a few counts of this clonotype. This clone's antigen is unknown. Per-nucleotide qualities are absent, and no much larger clonotype sits a single base away. The library was produced with 5' RACE. This sample was sequenced with a NextSeq 500. To allow correction of PCR and sequencing errors, the TCR library protocol tagged every TCR cDNA molecule with a unique molecular identifier. In the paper's pipeline: Decombinator tools were used for TCR identification, UMI-based error correction and CDR3 extraction. Expanded TCRs were defined as those above a frequency of 2 per 1,000, corresponding to the top 1% of the tumor frequency distribution. Each repertoire was subsampled 100 times to 5,000 TCRs, after which Renyi diversity was computed with the R vegan package. CDR3 similarity networks were built from amino acid triplet string-kernel similarity, with CDR3s being connected when pairwise similarity was above 0.82. TCRdb reran the public reads through fastp at Q25 and MiXCR, keeping productive beta chains. Duplicate CDR3 protein sequences are folded into a single record with the most common DNA and genes. The V and J calls were not made by the authors but by TCRdb's processing. Counted in this sample were 5,500 to 8,000 distinct CDR3 sequences; around 5.8% of them appeared once. Of the sample, roughly 8% falls within the top ten clones.

This specimen's time point label, interpreted: sample taken at primary tumor resection. Without any cell sorting, TCR sequencing was performed on whole RNA extracted either from tumor and nontumor lung tissue or from cryopreserved PBMC samples. The donors were 60 to 80 patients from the lung TRACERx cohort who had early-stage, untreated non-small cell lung cancer. Patients were selected for TCR sequencing only if sufficient RNA was available from at least two tumor regions. Before being selected, tumor and adjacent nontumor lung specimens were reviewed by a lung pathologist. The sequences come from normal lung tissue next to the tumor, collected at surgery. This TCR came from a female donor with early-stage non-small cell lung cancer.

The CDR3 reads CASSTGQRPNYGYTF. The DNA reads TGTGCCAGCAGCACAGGACAGAGACCTAACTATGGCTACACCTTC. The rearrangement joined TRBV2 to TRBJ1-2; 6 matching bases give a weak D call of TRBD1. The CDR3 spans 15 residues, from the cysteine through the phenylalanine. This entry keeps only the CDR3 DNA: 45 bases, framed from base 1. The germline V gene gives CDR1 as SNHLY and CDR2 as FYNNEI. Relative to germline, V is 6 bases shorter and J is 0 bases shorter, with 14 bases between their ends.